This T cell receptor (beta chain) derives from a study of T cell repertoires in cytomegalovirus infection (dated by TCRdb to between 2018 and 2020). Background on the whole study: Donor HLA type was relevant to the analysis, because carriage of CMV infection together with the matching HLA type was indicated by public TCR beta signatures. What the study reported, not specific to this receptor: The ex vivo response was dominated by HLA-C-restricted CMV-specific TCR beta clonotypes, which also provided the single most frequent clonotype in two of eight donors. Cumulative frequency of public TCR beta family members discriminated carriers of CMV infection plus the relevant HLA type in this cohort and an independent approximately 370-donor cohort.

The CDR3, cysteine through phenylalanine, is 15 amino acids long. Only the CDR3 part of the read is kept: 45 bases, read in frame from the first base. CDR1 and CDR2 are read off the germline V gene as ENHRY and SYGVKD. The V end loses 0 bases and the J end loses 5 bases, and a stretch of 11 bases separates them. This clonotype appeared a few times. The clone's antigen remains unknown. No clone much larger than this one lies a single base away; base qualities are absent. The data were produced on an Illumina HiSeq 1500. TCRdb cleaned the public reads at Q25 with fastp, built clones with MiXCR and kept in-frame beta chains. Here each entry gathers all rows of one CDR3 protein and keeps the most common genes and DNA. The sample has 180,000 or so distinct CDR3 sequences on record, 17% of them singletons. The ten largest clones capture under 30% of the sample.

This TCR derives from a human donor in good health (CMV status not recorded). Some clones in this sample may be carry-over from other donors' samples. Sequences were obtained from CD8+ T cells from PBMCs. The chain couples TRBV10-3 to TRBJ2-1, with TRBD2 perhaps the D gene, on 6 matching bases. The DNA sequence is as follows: TGTGCCATCAGTGAGTCCGCGGGGCTCGACAATGAGCAGTTCTTC. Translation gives CAISESAGLDNEQFF.